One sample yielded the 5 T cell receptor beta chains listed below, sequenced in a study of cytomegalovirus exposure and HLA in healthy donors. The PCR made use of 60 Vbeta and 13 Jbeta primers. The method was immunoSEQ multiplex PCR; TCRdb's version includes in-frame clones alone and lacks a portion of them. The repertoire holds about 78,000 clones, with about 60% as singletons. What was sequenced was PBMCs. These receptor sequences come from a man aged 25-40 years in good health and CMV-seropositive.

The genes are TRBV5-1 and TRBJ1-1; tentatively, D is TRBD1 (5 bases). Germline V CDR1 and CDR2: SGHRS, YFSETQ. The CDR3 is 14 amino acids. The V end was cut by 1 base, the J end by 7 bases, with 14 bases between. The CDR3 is CASSLMFGGVEAFF. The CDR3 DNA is TGCGCCAGCAGCTTGATGTTCGGGGGTGTTGAAGCTTTCTTT.

The CDR3 region has the DNA TGTGCCAGCAGCGAGGACAGTATCTCTGGAAACACCATATATTTT. It codes for CASSEDSISGNTIYF. V usage is TRBV11-2 and J usage is TRBJ1-3; tentative D call: TRBD1 (6 bases). Looked up from germline, CDR1 is SGHAT and CDR2 is FQNNGV. With 5 bases removed from V and 0 bases from J, the gap between germline ends came to 11 bases. The CDR3 loop spans 15 amino acids.

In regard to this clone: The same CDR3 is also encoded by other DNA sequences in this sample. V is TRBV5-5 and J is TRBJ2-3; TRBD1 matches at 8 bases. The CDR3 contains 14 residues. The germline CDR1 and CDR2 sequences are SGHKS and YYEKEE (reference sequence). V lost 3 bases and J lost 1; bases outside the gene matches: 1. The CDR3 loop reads CASSSTGGTDTQYF. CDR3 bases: TGTGCCAGCAGCTCGACAGGGGGCACAGATACGCAGTATTTT.

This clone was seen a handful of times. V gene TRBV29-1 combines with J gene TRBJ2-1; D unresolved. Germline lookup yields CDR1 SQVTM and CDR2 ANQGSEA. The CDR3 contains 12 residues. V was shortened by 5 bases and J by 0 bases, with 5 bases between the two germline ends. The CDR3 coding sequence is TGCAGCGTTAGGAGCTCCTACAATGAGCAGTTCTTC. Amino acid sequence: CSVRSSYNEQFF.

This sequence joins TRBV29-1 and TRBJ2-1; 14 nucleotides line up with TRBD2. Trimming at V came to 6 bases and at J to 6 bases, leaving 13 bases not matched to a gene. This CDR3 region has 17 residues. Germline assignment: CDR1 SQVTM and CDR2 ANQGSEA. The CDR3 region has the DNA TGCAGCGTCGCCGGGACTAGCGGGAGAGAGATGTTCAATGAGCAGTTCTTC. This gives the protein CSVAGTSGREMFNEQFF.